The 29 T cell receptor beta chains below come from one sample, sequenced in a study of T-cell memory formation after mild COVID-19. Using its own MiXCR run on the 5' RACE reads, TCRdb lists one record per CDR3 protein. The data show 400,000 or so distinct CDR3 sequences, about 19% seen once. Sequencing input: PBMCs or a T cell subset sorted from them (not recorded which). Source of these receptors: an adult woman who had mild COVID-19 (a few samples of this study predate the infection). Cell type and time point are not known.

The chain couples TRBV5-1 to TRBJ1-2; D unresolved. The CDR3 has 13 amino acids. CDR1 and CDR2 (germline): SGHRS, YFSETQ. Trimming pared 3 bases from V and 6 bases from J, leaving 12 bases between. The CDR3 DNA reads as TGCGCCAGCAGCTACCTCGCCCGTGATGGCTACACCTTC. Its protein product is CASSYLARDGYTF.

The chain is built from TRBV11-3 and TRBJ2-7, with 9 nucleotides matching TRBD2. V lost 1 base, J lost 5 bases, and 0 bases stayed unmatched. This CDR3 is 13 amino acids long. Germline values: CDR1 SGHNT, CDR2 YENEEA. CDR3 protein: CASSLGLADEQYF. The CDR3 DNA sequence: TGTGCCAGCAGCTTAGGACTAGCGGACGAGCAGTACTTC.

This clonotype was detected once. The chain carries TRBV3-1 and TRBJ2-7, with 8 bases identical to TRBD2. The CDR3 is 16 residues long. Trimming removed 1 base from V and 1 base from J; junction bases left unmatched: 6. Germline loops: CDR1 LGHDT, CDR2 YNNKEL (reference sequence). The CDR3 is CASSQGTLAVSYEQYF. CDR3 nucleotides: TGTGCCAGCAGCCAAGGGACACTAGCGGTGTCCTACGAGCAGTACTTC.

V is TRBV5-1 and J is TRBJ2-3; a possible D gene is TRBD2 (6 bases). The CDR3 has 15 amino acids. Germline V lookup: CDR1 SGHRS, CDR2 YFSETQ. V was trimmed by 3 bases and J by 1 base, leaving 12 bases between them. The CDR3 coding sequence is TGCGCCAGCAGCTCTGGCCGGAGGGGCACAGATACGCAGTATTTT. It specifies CASSSGRRGTDTQYF.

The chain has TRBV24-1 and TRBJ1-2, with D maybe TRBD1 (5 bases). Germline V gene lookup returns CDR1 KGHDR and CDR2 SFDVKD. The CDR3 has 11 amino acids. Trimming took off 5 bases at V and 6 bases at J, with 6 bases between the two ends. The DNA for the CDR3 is TGTGCCACCAGTGGAGGGGATGGCTACACCTTC. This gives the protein CATSGGDGYTF.

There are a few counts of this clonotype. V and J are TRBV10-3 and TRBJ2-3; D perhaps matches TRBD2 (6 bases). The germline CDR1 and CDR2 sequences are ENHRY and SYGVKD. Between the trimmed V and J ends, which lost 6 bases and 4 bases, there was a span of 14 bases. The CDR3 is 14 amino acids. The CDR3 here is CAIRAVLAPDTQYF. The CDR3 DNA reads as TGTGCCATCAGGGCGGTTCTAGCGCCAGATACGCAGTATTTT.

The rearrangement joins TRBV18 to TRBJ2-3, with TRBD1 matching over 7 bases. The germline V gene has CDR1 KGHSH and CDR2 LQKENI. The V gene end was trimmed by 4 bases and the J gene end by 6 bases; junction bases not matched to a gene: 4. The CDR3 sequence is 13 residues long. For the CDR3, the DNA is TGTGCCAGCTCACTTAAACAGGGGGATACGCAGTATTTT. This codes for CASSLKQGDTQYF.

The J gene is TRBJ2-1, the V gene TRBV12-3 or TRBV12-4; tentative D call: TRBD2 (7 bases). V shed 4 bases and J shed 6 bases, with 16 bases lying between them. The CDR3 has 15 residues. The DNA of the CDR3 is TGTGCCAGCAGTTCAGCGGTAGGGGGGGGCAATGAGCAGTTCTTC. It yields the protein CASSSAVGGGNEQFF.

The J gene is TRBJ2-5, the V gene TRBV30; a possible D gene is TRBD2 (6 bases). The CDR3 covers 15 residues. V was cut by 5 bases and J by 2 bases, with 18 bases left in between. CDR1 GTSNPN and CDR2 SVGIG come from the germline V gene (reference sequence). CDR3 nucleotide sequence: TGTGCCTGGGGTACCCGGGGGTGGTATCAAGAGACCCAGTACTTC. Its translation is CAWGTRGWYQETQYF.

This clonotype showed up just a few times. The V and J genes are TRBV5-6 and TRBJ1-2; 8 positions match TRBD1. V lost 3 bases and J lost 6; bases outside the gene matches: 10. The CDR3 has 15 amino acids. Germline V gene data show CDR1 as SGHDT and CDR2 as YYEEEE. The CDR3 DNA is TGTGCCAGCAGCTCTCTGGGACAGGAAACTAATGGCTACACCTTC. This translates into CASSSLGQETNGYTF.

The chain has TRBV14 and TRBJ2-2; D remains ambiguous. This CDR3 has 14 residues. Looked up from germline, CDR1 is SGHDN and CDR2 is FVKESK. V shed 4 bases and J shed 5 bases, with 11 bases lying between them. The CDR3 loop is CASSPMGQTGELFF. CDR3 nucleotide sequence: TGTGCCAGCAGCCCCATGGGCCAAACCGGGGAGCTGTTTTTT.

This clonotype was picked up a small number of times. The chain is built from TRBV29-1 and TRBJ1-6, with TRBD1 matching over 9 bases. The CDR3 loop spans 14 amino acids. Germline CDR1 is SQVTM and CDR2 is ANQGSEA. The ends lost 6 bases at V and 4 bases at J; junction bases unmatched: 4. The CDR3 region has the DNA TGCAGCGTCCCGACAGGGGGGTATAATTCACCCCTCCACTTT. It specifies CSVPTGGYNSPLHF.

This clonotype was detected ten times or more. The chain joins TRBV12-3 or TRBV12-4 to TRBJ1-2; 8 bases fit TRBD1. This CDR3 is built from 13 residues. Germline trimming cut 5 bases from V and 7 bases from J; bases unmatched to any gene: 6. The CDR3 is CASSPGQGSGYTF. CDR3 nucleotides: TGTGCCAGCAGTCCCGGACAGGGTTCTGGCTACACCTTC.

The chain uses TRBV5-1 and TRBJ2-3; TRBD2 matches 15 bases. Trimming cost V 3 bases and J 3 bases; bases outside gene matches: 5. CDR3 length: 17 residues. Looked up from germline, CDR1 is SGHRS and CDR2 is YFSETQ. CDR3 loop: CASSSGLAGGWTDTQYF. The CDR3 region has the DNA TGCGCCAGCAGCTCGGGACTAGCGGGGGGATGGACAGATACGCAGTATTTT.

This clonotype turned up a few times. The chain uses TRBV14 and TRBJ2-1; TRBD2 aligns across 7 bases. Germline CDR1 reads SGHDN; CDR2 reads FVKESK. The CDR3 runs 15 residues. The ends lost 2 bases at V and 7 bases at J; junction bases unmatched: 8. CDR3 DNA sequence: TGTGCCAGCAGCCAATGGGCGGGAGAGTTTAATGAGCAGTTCTTC. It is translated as CASSQWAGEFNEQFF.

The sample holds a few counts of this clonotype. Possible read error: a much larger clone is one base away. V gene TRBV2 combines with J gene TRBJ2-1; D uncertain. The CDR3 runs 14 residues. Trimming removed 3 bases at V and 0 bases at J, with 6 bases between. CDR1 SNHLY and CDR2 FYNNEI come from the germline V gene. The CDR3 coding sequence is TGTGCCAGCAGTGACACGAGCTCCTACAATGAGCAGTTCTTC. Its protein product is CASSDTSSYNEQFF.

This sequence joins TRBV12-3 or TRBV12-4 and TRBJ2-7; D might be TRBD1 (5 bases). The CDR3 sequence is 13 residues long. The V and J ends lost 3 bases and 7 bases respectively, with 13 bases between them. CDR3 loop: CASSLTVSGEQYF. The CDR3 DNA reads TGTGCCAGCAGTTTGACAGTGAGTGGGGAGCAGTACTTC.

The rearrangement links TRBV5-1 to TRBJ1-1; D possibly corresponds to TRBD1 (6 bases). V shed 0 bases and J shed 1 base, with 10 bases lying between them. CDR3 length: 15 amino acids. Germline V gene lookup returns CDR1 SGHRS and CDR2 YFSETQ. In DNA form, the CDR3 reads TGCGCCAGCAGCTTGGCCGGGGGGCAGAACACTGAAGCTTTCTTT. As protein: CASSLAGGQNTEAFF.

The CDR3 region has the DNA TGTGCCAGTAGTCGGGCCTTGGAGAACACTGAAGCTTTCTTT. It yields the protein CASSRALENTEAFF. The chain uses TRBV19 and TRBJ1-1; D not resolved. V gave up 5 bases and J gave up 1 base, with 11 bases separating them. This CDR3 region has 14 residues. Germline CDR1 LNHDA, CDR2 SQIVND (reference sequence). Combining the CDR3 with reference TRBV19 and TRBJ1-1 gives the whole variable domain DGGITQSPKYLFRKEGQNVTLSCEQNLNHDAMYWYRQDPGQGLRLIYYSQIVNDFQKGDIAEGYSVSREKKESFPLTVTSAQKNPTAFYLCASSRALENTEAFFGQGTRLTVV.

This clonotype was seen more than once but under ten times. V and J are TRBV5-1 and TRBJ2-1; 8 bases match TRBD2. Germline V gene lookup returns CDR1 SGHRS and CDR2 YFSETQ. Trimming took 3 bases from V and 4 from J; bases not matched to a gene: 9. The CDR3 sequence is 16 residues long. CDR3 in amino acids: CASSSQPTSVYNEQFF. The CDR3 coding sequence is TGCGCCAGCAGCTCTCAGCCGACTAGCGTGTACAATGAGCAGTTCTTC.

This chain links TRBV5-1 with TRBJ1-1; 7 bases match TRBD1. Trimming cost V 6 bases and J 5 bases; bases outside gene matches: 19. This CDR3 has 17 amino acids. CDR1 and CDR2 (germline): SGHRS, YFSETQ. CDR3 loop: CASTLGLGTGAWTEAFF. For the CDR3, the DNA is TGCGCCAGCACCCTGGGTCTCGGCACAGGGGCTTGGACTGAAGCTTTCTTT. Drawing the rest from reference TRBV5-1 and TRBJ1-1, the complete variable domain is KAGVTQTPRYLIKTRGQQVTLSCSPISGHRSVSWYQQTPGQGLQFLFEYFSETQRNKGNFPGRFSGRQFSNSRSEMNVSTLELGDSALYLCASTLGLGTGAWTEAFFGQGTRLTVV.

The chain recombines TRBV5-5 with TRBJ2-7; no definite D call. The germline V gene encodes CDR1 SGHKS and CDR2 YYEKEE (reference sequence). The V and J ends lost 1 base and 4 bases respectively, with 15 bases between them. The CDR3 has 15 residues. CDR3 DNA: TGTGCCAGCAGCTTGCAGGTCTTTGGTACTTACGAGCAGTACTTC. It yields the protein CASSLQVFGTYEQYF.

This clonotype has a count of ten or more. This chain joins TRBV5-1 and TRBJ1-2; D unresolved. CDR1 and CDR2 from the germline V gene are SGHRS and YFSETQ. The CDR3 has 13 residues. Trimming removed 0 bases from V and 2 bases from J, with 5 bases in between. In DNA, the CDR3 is TGCGCCAGCAGCTTGGAAGGAAACTATGGCTACACCTTC. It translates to CASSLEGNYGYTF.

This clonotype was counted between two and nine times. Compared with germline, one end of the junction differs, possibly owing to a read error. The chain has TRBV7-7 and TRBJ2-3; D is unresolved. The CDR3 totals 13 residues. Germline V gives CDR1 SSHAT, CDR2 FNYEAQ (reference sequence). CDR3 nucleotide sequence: TGTGCTAGCAGCAAGGAGAGGACAGATACGCAGTATTTT. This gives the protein CASSKERTDTQYF.

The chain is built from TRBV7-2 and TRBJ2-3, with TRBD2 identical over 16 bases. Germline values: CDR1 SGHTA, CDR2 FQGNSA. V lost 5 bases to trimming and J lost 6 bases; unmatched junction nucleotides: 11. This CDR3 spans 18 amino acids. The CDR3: CASSHIGTSGRARDTQYF. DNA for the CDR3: TGTGCCAGCAGCCACATTGGGACTAGCGGGAGGGCCAGGGATACGCAGTATTTT.

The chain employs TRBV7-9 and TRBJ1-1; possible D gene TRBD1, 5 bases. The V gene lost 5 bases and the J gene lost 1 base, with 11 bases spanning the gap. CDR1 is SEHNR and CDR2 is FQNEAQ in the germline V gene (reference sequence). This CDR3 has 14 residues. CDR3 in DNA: TGTGCCAGCAGCATCAGGGAGCGGAACACTGAAGCTTTCTTT. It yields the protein CASSIRERNTEAFF. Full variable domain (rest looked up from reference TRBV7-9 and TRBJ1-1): DTGVSQNPRHKITKRGQNVTFRCDPISEHNRLYWYRQTLGQGPEFLTYFQNEAQLEKSRLLSDRFSAERPKGSFSTLEIQRTEQGDSAMYLCASSIRERNTEAFFGQGTRLTVV.

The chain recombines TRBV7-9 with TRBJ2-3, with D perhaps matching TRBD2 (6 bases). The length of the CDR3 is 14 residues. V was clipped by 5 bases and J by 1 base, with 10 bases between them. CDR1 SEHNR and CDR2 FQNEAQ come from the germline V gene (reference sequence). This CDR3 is CASSPASGTDTQYF. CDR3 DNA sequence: TGTGCCAGCAGCCCAGCTAGCGGCACAGATACGCAGTATTTT.

The CDR3 here is CASSQELGVGQPQHF. The CDR3 region has the DNA TGCGCCAGCAGCCAAGAACTGGGGGTCGGTCAGCCCCAGCATTTT. J is TRBJ1-5 and V is TRBV4-1; the D gene is possibly TRBD1 (5 bases). Looked up from germline, CDR1 is MGHRA and CDR2 is YSYEKL. The V and J ends lost 0 bases and 6 bases respectively, with 12 bases between them. This CDR3 region has 15 residues.

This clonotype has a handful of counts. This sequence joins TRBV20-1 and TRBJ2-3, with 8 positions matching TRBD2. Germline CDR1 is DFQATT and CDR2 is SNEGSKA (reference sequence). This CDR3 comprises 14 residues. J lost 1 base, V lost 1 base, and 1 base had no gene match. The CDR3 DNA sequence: TGCAGTGCTAGAGGAGCGGGAGGCACAGATACGCAGTATTTT. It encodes CSARGAGGTDTQYF.